These 20 T cell receptor beta chains were all obtained from the same sample, sequenced in a study of cytomegalovirus exposure and HLA in healthy donors. With 60 Vbeta and 13 Jbeta primers, the PCR was carried out. Libraries were prepared by immunoSEQ multiplex PCR; TCRdb keeps only in-frame clonotypes and omits some of them. Its listing shows roughly 220,000 clones. Specimen: PBMCs. The receptors originated from a girl aged 2-10 years in good health and CMV-seropositive.

This chain links TRBV7-6 with TRBJ2-1, with 9 bases aligning to TRBD2. V shed 5 bases and J 2 bases; nucleotides not matched to a gene: 10. Looked up from germline, CDR1 is SGHVS and CDR2 is FNYEAQ. CDR3 length: 17 amino acids. The CDR3 loop reads CASSPRGGAGTYNEQFF. Here the CDR3 DNA reads TGTGCCAGCAGCCCGCGGGGGGGAGCGGGAACCTACAATGAGCAGTTCTTC.

CDR3 coding DNA: TGCGCCAGCCGCGGGACAGCCGGGGAGCTGTTTTTT. Protein sequence: CASRGTAGELFF. The chain employs TRBV4-1 and TRBJ2-2; TRBD1 might be the D (7 bases). The V gene's germline CDR1 is MGHRA and CDR2 YSYEKL. Trimming shortened V by 8 bases and J by 6 bases, and 10 bases separated the two germline ends. This CDR3 is built from 12 residues.

With respect to this clone: At one boundary the junction diverges from the germline segment, which might be a read error. This rearrangement joins TRBV18 to TRBJ2-3; no definite D call. Germline-derived CDR1 and CDR2 are KGHSH and LQKENI. CDR3 length: 13 residues. CDR3 nucleotide sequence: TGTGCCAGCACACCGGGTGGAGAAGATACGCAGTATTTT. Amino acids: CASTPGGEDTQYF.

V gene TRBV6-6 combines with J gene TRBJ1-4; 7 nucleotides match TRBD1. The CDR3 is 14 amino acids. Germline V gives CDR1 MNHNY, CDR2 SVGAGI (reference sequence). Trimming at V came to 10 bases and at J to 6 bases, leaving 11 bases not matched to a gene. The CDR3 reads CATRPGTVDEKLFF. As DNA, the CDR3 is TGTGCCACCCGACCCGGGACAGTAGATGAAAAACTGTTTTTT.

The chain links TRBV7-9 to TRBJ2-6; no firm D call. The CDR3 sequence is 15 residues long. Trimming removed 2 bases from V and 1 base from J, with 6 bases in between. Looked up from germline, CDR1 is SEHNR and CDR2 is FQNEAQ (reference sequence). Here the CDR3 DNA reads TGTGCCAGCAGCTTACCTGTTTCTGGGGCCAACGTCCTGACTTTC. It encodes CASSLPVSGANVLTF. Full variable domain (outside the CDR3, taken from reference TRBV7-9 and TRBJ2-6): DTGVSQNPRHKITKRGQNVTFRCDPISEHNRLYWYRQTLGQGPEFLTYFQNEAQLEKSRLLSDRFSAERPKGSFSTLEIQRTEQGDSAMYLCASSLPVSGANVLTFGAGSRLTVL.

J is TRBJ2-7 and V is TRBV7-2, with D tentatively TRBD2 (6 bases). Germline loops: CDR1 SGHTA, CDR2 FQGNSA. Trimming pared 5 bases from V and 7 bases from J, leaving 21 bases between. This CDR3 is built from 15 residues. This CDR3 reads CASSPQTGTYSEQYF. For the CDR3, the DNA is TGTGCCAGCAGCCCCCAGACCGGGACTTACTCTGAGCAGTACTTC.

This chain joins TRBV4-1 and TRBJ1-1; 7 nucleotides align to TRBD1. CDR1 and CDR2 (germline): MGHRA, YSYEKL. Unmatched junction bases numbered 7, after V lost 9 bases and J lost 0 bases. The CDR3 has 14 residues. The CDR3 DNA reads as TGCGCCAGGTTCGGACAGGCGGTGAACACTGAAGCTTTCTTT. The encoded protein is CARFGQAVNTEAFF.

The chain has TRBV29-1 and TRBJ2-7; D unclear. CDR1 and CDR2 (germline): SQVTM, ANQGSEA. Trimming took 0 bases from V and 9 from J, leaving 12 bases between them. The CDR3 is made up of 12 amino acids. CDR3 amino acids: CSVEDSTAGQYF. CDR3 coding DNA: TGCAGCGTTGAAGATTCTACCGCTGGGCAGTACTTC.

The chain has TRBV7-9 and TRBJ2-7; TRBD2 aligns across 14 bases. With V trimmed by 5 bases and J by 5 bases, 5 bases remained unmatched. There are 15 residues in the CDR3. Germline V gene data show CDR1 as SEHNR and CDR2 as FQNEAQ (reference sequence). CDR3 in DNA: TGTGCCAGCAGCCCGGGACTAGCGGGAGACGACGAGCAGTACTTC. Amino acids: CASSPGLAGDDEQYF.

The rearrangement joins TRBV6-1 to TRBJ2-1; 7 bases map to TRBD1. Germline assignment: CDR1 MNHNS and CDR2 SASEGT. V shed 5 bases, J shed 0 bases, and the junction held 4 bases outside the gene matches. The CDR3 runs 15 residues. The CDR3 reads CASSPQGNSYNEQFF. CDR3 coding DNA: TGTGCCAGCAGTCCACAGGGGAACTCCTACAATGAGCAGTTCTTC.

V and J are TRBV4-1 and TRBJ2-1, with 7 bases matching TRBD2. V lost 3 bases to trimming and J lost 2 bases; unmatched junction nucleotides: 4. The CDR3 is 15 amino acids. Germline V gives CDR1 MGHRA, CDR2 YSYEKL. The CDR3 here is CASSHREDPYNEQFF. DNA for the CDR3: TGCGCCAGCAGCCACCGGGAGGACCCCTACAATGAGCAGTTCTTC.

The CDR3 loop is CASSRGETSGRYEQYF. The CDR3 bases are TGCGCCAGCAGCCGGGGCGAGACTAGCGGCCGCTACGAGCAGTACTTC. The chain combines TRBV5-1 with TRBJ2-7; 9 nucleotides align to TRBD2. V was pared by 4 bases and J by 3 bases, with 11 bases of the junction left unmatched. The CDR3 runs to 16 residues. Germline V gives CDR1 SGHRS, CDR2 YFSETQ.

The chain links TRBV5-1 to TRBJ2-7, with D possibly matching TRBD2 (6 bases). Trimming removed 2 bases at V and 5 bases at J, with 17 bases between. CDR3 length: 15 residues. Germline assignment: CDR1 SGHRS and CDR2 YFSETQ. The CDR3 reads CASSFTLAVSDEQYF. DNA for the CDR3: TGCGCCAGCAGCTTCACCTTAGCGGTAAGCGACGAGCAGTACTTC.

The chain couples TRBV14 to TRBJ2-7, with 8 positions matching TRBD2. CDR3 length equals 13 residues. CDR1 is SGHDN and CDR2 is FVKESK in the germline V gene. V lost 3 bases to trimming and J lost 3 bases; unmatched junction nucleotides: 1. In DNA, the CDR3 is TGTGCCAGCAGCCAGCGGGGGGACTACGAGCAGTACTTC. Its protein product is CASSQRGDYEQYF.

The rearrangement uses TRBV5-8 and TRBJ1-4, with D perhaps TRBD1 (5 bases). Trimming took off 3 bases at V and 0 bases at J, with 18 bases between the two ends. The germline CDR1 and CDR2 sequences are SGHTS and YDEGEE. The CDR3 is 18 residues long. CDR3 in amino acids: CASSSTPDSYATNEKLFF. The DNA for the CDR3 is TGTGCCAGCAGCTCAACCCCAGACAGCTATGCAACTAATGAAAAACTGTTTTTT.

J is TRBJ2-7 and V is TRBV28, with 9 positions matching TRBD2. The germline CDR1 and CDR2 sequences are MDHEN and SYDVKM. The CDR3 has 15 residues. V trimming: 5 bases; J trimming: 2 bases; junction bases outside the gene matches: 7. The CDR3 nucleotides are TGTGCCAGCAGTCCCCCGGGACTAGCTACCTACGAGCAGTACTTC. It yields the protein CASSPPGLATYEQYF.

The chain carries TRBV7-9 and TRBJ2-1, with 12 bases fitting TRBD2. The CDR3 spans 17 residues. V trimming: 5 bases; J trimming: 4 bases; junction bases outside the gene matches: 9. The germline CDR1 and CDR2 sequences are SEHNR and FQNEAQ (reference sequence). In DNA, the CDR3 is TGTGCCAGCAGCCTGACTAGCGGGAGAGGAAGGTACAATGAGCAGTTCTTC. It encodes CASSLTSGRGRYNEQFF.

The chain combines TRBV10-1 with TRBJ2-1; 7 bases match TRBD1. The CDR3 runs to 14 residues. The ends lost 3 bases at V and 2 bases at J; junction bases unmatched: 1. Germline V gene data show CDR1 as WNHNN and CDR2 as SYGVQD (reference sequence). The CDR3 DNA is TGCGCCAGCAGTGATGGGACAGCCTACAATGAGCAGTTCTTC. This codes for CASSDGTAYNEQFF.

The CDR3 DNA reads TGTGCCGAGAGGGTGATGGGTTACAATGAGCAGTTCTTC. It translates to CAERVMGYNEQFF. This chain joins TRBV30 and TRBJ2-1; D may be TRBD2 (5 bases). Germline V lookup: CDR1 GTSNPN, CDR2 SVGIG (reference sequence). Deletions cut 8 bases from V and 4 bases from J, with 15 bases between. The CDR3 has 13 residues.

This rearrangement joins TRBV29-1 to TRBJ2-7; D perhaps matches TRBD1 (6 bases). The germline CDR1 and CDR2 sequences are SQVTM and ANQGSEA. The germline V and J ends were trimmed by 7 bases and 3 bases, with 13 bases remaining between them. There are 12 residues in the CDR3. The chain's CDR3 is CSGLDRNYEQYF. In DNA form, the CDR3 reads TGCAGCGGCCTAGACAGGAACTACGAGCAGTACTTC.